This T cell receptor beta chain appears in the sequencing data of a study of T cells in Graves' hyperthyroidism and ophthalmopathy. This clonotype showed up many times. Template material for amplifying TCR beta CDR3 regions consisted of RNA transcripts. HTBI primers were used for first-round RT-PCR of the TCR CDR3. TCRdb independently ran MiXCR on the multiplex PCR reads; one entry per CDR3 protein. The sample carries fewer than 550,000 distinct CDR3 sequences, less than 20% recorded once. The sequence came from a woman aged 18-35 years with Graves' hyperthyroidism. The source material was blood.

CDR3 sequence (DNA): TGTGCCAGCAGTGAAGCCCATCCGGGACAGGCCTATCAGCCCCAGCATTTT. Its protein product is CASSEAHPGQAYQPQHF. The rearrangement links TRBV2 to TRBJ1-5; 8 bases are shared with TRBD1. CDR1 is SNHLY, CDR2 FYNNEI, per germline. This CDR3 is built from 17 residues. The trim removed 0 bases at V and 5 bases at J, leaving 9 bases unmatched. Full variable domain (missing parts from reference TRBV2 and TRBJ1-5): EPEVTQTPSHQVTQMGQEVILRCVPISNHLYFYWYRQILGQKVEFLVSFYNNEISEKSEIFDDQFSVERPDGSNFTLKIRSTKLEDSAMYFCASSEAHPGQAYQPQHFGDGTRLSIL.